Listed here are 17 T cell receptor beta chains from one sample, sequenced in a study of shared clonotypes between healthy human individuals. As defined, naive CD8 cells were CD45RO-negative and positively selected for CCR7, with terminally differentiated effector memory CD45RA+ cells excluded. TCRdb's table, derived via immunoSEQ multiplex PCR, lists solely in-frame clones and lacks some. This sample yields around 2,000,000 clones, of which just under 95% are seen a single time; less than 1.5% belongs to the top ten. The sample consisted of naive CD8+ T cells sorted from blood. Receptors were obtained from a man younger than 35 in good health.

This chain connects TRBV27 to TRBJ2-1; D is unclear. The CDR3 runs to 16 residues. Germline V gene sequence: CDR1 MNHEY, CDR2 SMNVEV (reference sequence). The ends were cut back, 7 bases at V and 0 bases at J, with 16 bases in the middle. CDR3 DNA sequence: TGTGCCAGCACCCTAATCACACCTAGCTCCTACAATGAGCAGTTCTTC. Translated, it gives CASTLITPSSYNEQFF.

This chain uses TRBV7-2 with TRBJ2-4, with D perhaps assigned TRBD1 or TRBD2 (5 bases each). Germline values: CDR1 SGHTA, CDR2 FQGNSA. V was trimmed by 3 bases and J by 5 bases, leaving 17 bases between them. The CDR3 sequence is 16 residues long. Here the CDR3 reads CASSFIWLGVENIQYF. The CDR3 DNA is TGTGCCAGCAGCTTCATCTGGTTGGGGGTCGAAAACATTCAGTACTTC. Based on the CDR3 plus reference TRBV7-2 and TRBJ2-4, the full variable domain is GAGVSQSPSNKVTEKGKDVELRCDPISGHTALYWYRQSLGQGLEFLIYFQGNSAPDKSGLPSDRFSAERTGGSVSTLTIQRTQQEDSAVYLCASSFIWLGVENIQYFGAGTRLSVL.

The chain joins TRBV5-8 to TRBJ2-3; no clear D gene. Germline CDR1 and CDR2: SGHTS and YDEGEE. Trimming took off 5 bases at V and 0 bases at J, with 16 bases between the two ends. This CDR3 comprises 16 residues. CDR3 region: CASSYRTAPSTDTQYF. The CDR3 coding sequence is TGTGCCAGCAGTTACCGGACGGCTCCTAGCACAGATACGCAGTATTTT.

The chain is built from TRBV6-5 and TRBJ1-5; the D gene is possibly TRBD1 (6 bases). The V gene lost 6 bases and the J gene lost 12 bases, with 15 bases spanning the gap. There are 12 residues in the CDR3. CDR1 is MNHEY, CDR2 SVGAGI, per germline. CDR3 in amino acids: CASSPNEQGQHF. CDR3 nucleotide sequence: TGTGCCAGCAGCCCCAATGAACAGGGCCAGCATTTT.

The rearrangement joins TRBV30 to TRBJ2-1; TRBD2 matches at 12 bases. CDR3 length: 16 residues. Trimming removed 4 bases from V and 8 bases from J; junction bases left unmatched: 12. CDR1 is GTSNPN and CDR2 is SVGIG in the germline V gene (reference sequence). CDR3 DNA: TGTGCCTGGAACCTCCTAGCGGGGGGGCGGTTCGATGAGCAGTTCTTC. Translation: CAWNLLAGGRFDEQFF.

DNA of the CDR3: TGTGCCAGCAGTAACCCGACTAGCGGGGGGGCCGGATTCGGAGAGACCCAGTACTTC. Protein sequence: CASSNPTSGGAGFGETQYF. This chain links TRBV2 with TRBJ2-5; 14 nucleotides match TRBD2. The CDR3 is 19 amino acids. The J segment lost 4 bases and the V segment lost 5 bases, leaving 15 bases of the junction unmatched. CDR1 SNHLY and CDR2 FYNNEI come from the germline V gene.

The CDR3 is CSVVGGAEQYF. CDR3 in DNA: TGCAGCGTTGTCGGCGGAGCCGAGCAGTACTTC. This chain connects TRBV29-1 to TRBJ2-7; D is unclear. Germline loops: CDR1 SQVTM, CDR2 ANQGSEA. The CDR3 runs 11 residues. Trimming left V 4 bases short and J 6 bases short, with 10 bases between.

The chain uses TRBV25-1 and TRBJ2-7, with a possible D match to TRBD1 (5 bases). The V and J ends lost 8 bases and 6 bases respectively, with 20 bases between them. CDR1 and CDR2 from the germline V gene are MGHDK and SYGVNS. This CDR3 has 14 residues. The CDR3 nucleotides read TGTGCCAGCTCCAACGACGACAGCTACCGCGAGCAGTACTTC. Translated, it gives CASSNDDSYREQYF.

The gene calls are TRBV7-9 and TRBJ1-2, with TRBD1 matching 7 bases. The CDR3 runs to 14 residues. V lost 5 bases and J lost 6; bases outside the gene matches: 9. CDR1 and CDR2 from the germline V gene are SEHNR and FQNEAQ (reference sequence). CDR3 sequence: CASSAADREDGYTF. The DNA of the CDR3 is TGTGCCAGCAGCGCCGCCGACAGGGAGGATGGCTACACCTTC. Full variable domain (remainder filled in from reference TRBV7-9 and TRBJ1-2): DTGVSQNPRHKITKRGQNVTFRCDPISEHNRLYWYRQTLGQGPEFLTYFQNEAQLEKSRLLSDRFSAERPKGSFSTLEIQRTEQGDSAMYLCASSAADREDGYTFGSGTRLTVV.

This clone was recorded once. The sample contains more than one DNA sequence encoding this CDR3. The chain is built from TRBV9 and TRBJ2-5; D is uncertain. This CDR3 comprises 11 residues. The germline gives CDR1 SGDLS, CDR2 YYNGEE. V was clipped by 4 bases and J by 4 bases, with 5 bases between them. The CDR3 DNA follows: TGTGCCAGCAGCCAAGGAGAGACCCAGTACTTC. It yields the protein CASSQGETQYF.

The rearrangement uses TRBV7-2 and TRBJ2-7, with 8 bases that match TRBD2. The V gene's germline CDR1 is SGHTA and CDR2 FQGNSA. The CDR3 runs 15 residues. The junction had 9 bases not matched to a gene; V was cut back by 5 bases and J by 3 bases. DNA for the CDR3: TGTGCCAGCAGCGATAGCGCGGGAGGAGTCTACGAGCAGTACTTC. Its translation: CASSDSAGGVYEQYF.

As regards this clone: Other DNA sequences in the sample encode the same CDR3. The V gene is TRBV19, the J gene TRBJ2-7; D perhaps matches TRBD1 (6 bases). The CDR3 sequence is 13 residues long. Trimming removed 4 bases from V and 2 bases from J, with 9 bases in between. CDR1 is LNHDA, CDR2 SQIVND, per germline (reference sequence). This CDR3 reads CASSNRDPYEQYF. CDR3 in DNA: TGTGCCAGTAGTAACAGGGACCCCTACGAGCAGTACTTC.

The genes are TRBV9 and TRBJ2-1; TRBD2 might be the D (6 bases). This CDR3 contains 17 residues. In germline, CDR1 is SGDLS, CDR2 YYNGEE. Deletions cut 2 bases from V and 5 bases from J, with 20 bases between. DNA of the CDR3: TGTGCCAGCAGCGTTTTGGCGCGGGAAGCTGAGGACAATGAGCAGTTCTTC. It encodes CASSVLAREAEDNEQFF.

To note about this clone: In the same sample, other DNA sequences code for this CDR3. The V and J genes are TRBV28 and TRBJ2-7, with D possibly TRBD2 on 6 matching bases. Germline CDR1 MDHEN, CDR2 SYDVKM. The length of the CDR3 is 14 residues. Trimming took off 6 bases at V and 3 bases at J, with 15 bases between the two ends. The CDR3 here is CASSLGDFSYEQYF. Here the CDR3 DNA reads TGTGCCAGCAGCTTAGGGGACTTTAGCTACGAGCAGTACTTC.

CDR3 loop: CASSDWAGEAGPDTQYF. As DNA, the CDR3 is TGTGCCAGCAGTGACTGGGCGGGGGAGGCGGGCCCAGATACGCAGTATTTT. The V and J genes are TRBV7-9 and TRBJ2-3; TRBD2 agrees at 7 bases. This CDR3 comprises 17 residues. V was pared by 6 bases and J by 4 bases, with 16 bases of the junction left unmatched. Germline values: CDR1 SEHNR, CDR2 FQNEAQ (reference sequence). Full variable domain (remainder filled in from reference TRBV7-9 and TRBJ2-3): DTGVSQNPRHKITKRGQNVTFRCDPISEHNRLYWYRQTLGQGPEFLTYFQNEAQLEKSRLLSDRFSAERPKGSFSTLEIQRTEQGDSAMYLCASSDWAGEAGPDTQYFGPGTRLTVL.

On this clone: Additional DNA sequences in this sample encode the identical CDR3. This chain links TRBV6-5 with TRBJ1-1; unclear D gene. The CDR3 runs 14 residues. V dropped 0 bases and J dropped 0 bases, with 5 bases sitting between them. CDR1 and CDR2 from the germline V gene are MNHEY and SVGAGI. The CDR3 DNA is TGTGCCAGCAGTTACTCGATACTGAACACTGAAGCTTTCTTT. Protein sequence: CASSYSILNTEAFF.

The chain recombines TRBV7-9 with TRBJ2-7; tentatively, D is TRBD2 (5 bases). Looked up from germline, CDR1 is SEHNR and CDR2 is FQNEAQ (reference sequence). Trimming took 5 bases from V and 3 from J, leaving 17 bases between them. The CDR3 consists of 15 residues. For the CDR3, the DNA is TGTGCCAGCAGCCCAAACGGGGAGATGAGCTACGAGCAGTACTTC. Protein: CASSPNGEMSYEQYF.